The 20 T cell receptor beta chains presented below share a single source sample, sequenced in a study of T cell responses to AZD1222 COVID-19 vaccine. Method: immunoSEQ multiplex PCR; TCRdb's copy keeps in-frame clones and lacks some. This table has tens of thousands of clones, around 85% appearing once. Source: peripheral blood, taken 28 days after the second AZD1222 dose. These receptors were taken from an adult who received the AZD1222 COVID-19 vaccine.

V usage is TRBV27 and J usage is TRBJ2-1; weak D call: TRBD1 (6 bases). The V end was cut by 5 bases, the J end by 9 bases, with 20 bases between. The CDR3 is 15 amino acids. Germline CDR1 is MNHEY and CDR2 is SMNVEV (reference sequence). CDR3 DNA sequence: TGTGCCAGCAGTCTCAGGCGACAGGCGAAGGGTGAGCAGTTCTTC. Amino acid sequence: CASSLRRQAKGEQFF.

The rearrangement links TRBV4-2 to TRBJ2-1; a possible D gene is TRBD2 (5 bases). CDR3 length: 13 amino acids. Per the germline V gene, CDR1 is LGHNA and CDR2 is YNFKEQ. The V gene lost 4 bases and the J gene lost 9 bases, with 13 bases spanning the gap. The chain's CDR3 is CASSPMLEGEQFF. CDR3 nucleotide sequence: TGTGCCAGCAGCCCGATGTTAGAGGGTGAGCAGTTCTTC.

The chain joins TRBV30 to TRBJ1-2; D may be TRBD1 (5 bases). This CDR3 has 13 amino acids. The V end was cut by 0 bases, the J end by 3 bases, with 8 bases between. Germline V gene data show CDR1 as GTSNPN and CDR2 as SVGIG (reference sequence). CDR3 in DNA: TGTGCCTGGAGTGTAAGGGGAGACTATGGCTACACCTTC. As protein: CAWSVRGDYGYTF. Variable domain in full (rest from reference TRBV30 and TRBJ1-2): SQTIHQWPATLVQPVGSPLSLECTVEGTSNPNLYWYRQAAGRGLQLLFYSVGIGQISSEVPQNLSASRPQDRQFILSSKKLLLSDSGFYLCAWSVRGDYGYTFGSGTRLTVV.

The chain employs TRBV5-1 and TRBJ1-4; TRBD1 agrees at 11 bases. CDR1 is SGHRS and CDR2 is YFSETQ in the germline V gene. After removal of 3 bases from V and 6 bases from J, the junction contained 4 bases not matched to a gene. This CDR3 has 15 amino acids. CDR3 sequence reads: CASSSQGQGDEKLFF. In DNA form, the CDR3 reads TGCGCCAGCAGCTCACAGGGACAGGGGGATGAAAAACTGTTTTTT.

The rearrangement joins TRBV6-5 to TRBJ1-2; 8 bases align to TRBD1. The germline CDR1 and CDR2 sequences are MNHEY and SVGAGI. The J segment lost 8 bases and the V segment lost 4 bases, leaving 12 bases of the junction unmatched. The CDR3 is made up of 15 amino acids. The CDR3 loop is CASSFRPTGDRGYTF. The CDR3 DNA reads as TGTGCCAGCAGTTTTAGACCGACAGGGGATCGGGGCTACACCTTC.

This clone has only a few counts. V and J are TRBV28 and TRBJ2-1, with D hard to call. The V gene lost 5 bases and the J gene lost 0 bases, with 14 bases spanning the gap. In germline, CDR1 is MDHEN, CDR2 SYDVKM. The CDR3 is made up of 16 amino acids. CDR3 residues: CASSVYAPSSYNEQFF. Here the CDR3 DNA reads TGTGCCAGCAGTGTCTATGCTCCTAGCTCCTACAATGAGCAGTTCTTC.

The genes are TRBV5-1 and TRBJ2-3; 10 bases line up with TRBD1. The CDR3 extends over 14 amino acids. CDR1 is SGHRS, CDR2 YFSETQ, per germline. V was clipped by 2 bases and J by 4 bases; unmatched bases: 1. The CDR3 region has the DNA TGCGCCAGCAGCTTCGGACAGGGGGCAGATACGCAGTATTTT. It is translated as CASSFGQGADTQYF.

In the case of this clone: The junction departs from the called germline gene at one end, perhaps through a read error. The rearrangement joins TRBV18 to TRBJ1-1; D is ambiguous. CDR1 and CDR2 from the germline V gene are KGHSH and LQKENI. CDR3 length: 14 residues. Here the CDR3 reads CASLPLDMNTEAFF. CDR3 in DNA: TGTGCCAGCTTACCACTAGACATGAACACTGAAGCTTTCTTT.

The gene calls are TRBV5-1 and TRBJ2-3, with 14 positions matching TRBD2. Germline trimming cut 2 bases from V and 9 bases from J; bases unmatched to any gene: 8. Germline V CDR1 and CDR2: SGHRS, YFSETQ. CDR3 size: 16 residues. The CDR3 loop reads CASSLETSGRDPTQYF. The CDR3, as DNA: TGCGCCAGCAGCTTAGAGACTAGCGGGAGGGATCCAACGCAGTATTTT.

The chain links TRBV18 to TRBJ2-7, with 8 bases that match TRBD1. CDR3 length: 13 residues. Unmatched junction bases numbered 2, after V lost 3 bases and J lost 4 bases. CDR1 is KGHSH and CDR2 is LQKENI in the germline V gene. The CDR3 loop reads CASSPQGAYEQYF. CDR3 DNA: TGTGCCAGCTCACCTCAGGGGGCGTACGAGCAGTACTTC.

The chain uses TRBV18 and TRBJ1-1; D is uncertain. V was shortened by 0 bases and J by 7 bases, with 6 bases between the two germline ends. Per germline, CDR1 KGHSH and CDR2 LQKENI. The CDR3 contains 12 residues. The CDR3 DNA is TGTGCCAGCTCACCACCGGCAGGTGAAGCTTTCTTT. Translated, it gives CASSPPAGEAFF.

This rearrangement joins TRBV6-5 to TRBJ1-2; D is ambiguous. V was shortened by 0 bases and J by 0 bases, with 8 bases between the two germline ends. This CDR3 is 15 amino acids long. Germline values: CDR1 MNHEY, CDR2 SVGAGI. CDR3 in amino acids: CASSYSWVANYGYTF. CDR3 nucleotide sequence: TGTGCCAGCAGTTACTCCTGGGTTGCTAACTATGGCTACACCTTC.

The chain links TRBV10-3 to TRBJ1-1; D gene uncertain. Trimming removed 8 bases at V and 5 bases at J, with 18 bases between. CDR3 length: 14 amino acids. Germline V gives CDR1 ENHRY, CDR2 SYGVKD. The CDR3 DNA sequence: TGTGCCATCGGAGGTCAAGGAAAAGGGACTGAAGCTTTCTTT. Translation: CAIGGQGKGTEAFF.

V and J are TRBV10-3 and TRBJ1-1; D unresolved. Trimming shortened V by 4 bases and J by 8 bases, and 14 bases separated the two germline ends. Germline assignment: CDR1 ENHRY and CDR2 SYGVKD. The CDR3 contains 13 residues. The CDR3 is CAISAPPAEEAFF. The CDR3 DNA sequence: TGTGCCATCAGTGCTCCCCCGGCAGAAGAAGCTTTCTTT.

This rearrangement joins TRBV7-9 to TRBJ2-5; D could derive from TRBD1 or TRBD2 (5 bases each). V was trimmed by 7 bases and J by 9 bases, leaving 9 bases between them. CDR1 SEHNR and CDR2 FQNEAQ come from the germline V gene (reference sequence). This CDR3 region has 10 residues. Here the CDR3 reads CASKPGPQYF. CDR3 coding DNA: TGTGCCAGCAAACCGGGGCCCCAGTACTTC.

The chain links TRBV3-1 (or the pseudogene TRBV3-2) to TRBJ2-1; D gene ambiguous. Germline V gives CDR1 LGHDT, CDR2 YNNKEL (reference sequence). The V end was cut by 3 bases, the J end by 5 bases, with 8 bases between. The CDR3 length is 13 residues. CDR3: CASSHPGDNEQFF. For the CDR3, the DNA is TGTGCCAGCAGCCATCCGGGCGACAATGAGCAGTTCTTC.

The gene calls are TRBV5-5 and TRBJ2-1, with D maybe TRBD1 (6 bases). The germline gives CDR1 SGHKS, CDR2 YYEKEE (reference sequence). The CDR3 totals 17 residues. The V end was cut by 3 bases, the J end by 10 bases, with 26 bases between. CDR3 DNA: TGTGCCAGCAGCTCCTTTGATCCGGGACACCCGATGAGGGAGCAGTTCTTC. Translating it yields CASSSFDPGHPMREQFF.

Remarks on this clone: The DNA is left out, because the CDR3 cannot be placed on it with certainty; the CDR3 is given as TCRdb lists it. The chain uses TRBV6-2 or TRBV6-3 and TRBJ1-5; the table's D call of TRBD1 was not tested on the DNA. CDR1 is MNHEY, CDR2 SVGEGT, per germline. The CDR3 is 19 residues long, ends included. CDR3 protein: CASSYSQGAILESNQPQHF.

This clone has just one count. The CDR3 protein is CASSILIPGRNTGELFF. The CDR3 nucleotides are TGTGCCAGTAGTATACTTATACCGGGCAGGAACACCGGGGAGCTGTTTTTT. The J gene is TRBJ2-2, the V gene TRBV19; D unresolved. Germline assignment: CDR1 LNHDA and CDR2 SQIVND (reference sequence). The CDR3 covers 17 residues. V shed 2 bases and J shed 1 base, with 14 bases lying between them.

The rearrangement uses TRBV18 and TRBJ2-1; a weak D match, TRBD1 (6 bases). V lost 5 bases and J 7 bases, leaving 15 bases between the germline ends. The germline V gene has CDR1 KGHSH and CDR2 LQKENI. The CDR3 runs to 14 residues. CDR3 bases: TGTGCCAGCTCAGTCCAGGGTACAGGGAATGAGCAGTTCTTC. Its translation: CASSVQGTGNEQFF.